The 8 T cell receptor beta chains in this list originate from one sample, sequenced in a study of identifying expanded T cells in peripheral blood. Clones were read by immunoSEQ multiplex PCR, and TCRdb kept only the in-frame ones, dropping some. Of roughly 130,000 clones in the sample, approximately 86% were seen once. The sequenced sample was blood. Receptors originate from a person aged 18 to 70 in good health.

The chain employs TRBV28 and TRBJ2-3; D gene unclear. The germline V gene encodes CDR1 MDHEN and CDR2 SYDVKM. Trimming stripped 4 bases from V and 2 bases from J, with 19 bases between. This CDR3 comprises 17 residues. CDR3 nucleotide sequence: TGTGCCAGCAGTTCCCGGGCCCAACGGGTGGACACAGATACGCAGTATTTT. The encoded protein is CASSSRAQRVDTDTQYF.

This clone was recorded once. V is TRBV11-1 and J is TRBJ2-3, with 7 nucleotides matching TRBD1. CDR1 is SGHAT, CDR2 FQDESV, per germline (reference sequence). The V gene end was trimmed by 0 bases and the J gene end by 5 bases; junction bases not matched to a gene: 5. The CDR3 is 15 residues long. CDR3 DNA sequence: TGTGCCAGCAGCTTAGCGACAGGGAGTGGAGATACGCAGTATTTT. This encodes CASSLATGSGDTQYF.

Here the CDR3 DNA reads TGTGCCAGCAGCCCATTTGGACAGGGAGCCTACGAGCAGTACTTC. Translating it yields CASSPFGQGAYEQYF. V is TRBV14 and J is TRBJ2-7; 8 nucleotides match TRBD1. The V gene end was trimmed by 4 bases and the J gene end by 2 bases; junction bases not matched to a gene: 7. The germline V gene encodes CDR1 SGHDN and CDR2 FVKESK. The CDR3 has 15 amino acids.

The chain uses TRBV7-9 and TRBJ1-4; D is unclear. CDR1 SEHNR and CDR2 FQNEAQ come from the germline V gene (reference sequence). The CDR3 is made up of 12 amino acids. The germline V and J ends were trimmed by 2 bases and 8 bases, with 6 bases remaining between them. In nucleotides, the CDR3 is TGTGCCAGCAGCTTAATAGGAGAAAAACTGTTTTTT. This gives the protein CASSLIGEKLFF.

This sequence joins TRBV4-1 and TRBJ2-7, with 10 nucleotides matching TRBD1. The CDR3 covers 15 residues. Germline CDR1 and CDR2: MGHRA and YSYEKL. Trimming at V came to 1 base and at J to 4 bases, leaving 4 bases not matched to a gene. The DNA for the CDR3 is TGCGCCAGCAGCCAAGGGACAGGGGGTGGTTACGAGCAGTACTTC. It specifies CASSQGTGGGYEQYF.

This clone occurred a few times. The chain recombines TRBV2 with TRBJ2-7; D might be TRBD2 (6 bases). The length of the CDR3 is 14 residues. V lost 6 bases and J 1 base, leaving 13 bases between the germline ends. Germline V gene lookup returns CDR1 SNHLY and CDR2 FYNNEI. The CDR3: CASRTGTYSYEQYF. In nucleotides, the CDR3 is TGTGCCAGCAGAACCGGGACTTATTCCTACGAGCAGTACTTC. The entire variable domain, with the rest obtained from reference TRBV2 and TRBJ2-7, is as follows: EPEVTQTPSHQVTQMGQEVILRCVPISNHLYFYWYRQILGQKVEFLVSFYNNEISEKSEIFDDQFSVERPDGSNFTLKIRSTKLEDSAMYFCASRTGTYSYEQYFGPGTRLTVT.

The V and J genes are TRBV5-1 and TRBJ2-1; 8 positions agree with TRBD1. Germline loops: CDR1 SGHRS, CDR2 YFSETQ. Germline trimming cut 5 bases from V and 5 bases from J; bases unmatched to any gene: 3. The CDR3 contains 13 residues. CDR3: CASRQGGDNEQFF. Written as DNA, the CDR3 is TGCGCCAGCAGACAGGGGGGAGACAATGAGCAGTTCTTC. Drawing the rest from reference TRBV5-1 and TRBJ2-1, the complete variable domain is KAGVTQTPRYLIKTRGQQVTLSCSPISGHRSVSWYQQTPGQGLQFLFEYFSETQRNKGNFPGRFSGRQFSNSRSEMNVSTLELGDSALYLCASRQGGDNEQFFGPGTRLTVL.

V gene TRBV19 combines with J gene TRBJ1-6; D not certain. V was shortened by 5 bases and J by 7 bases, with 9 bases between the two germline ends. Germline V gene lookup returns CDR1 LNHDA and CDR2 SQIVND (reference sequence). The CDR3 runs 13 residues. The CDR3 sequence is CASSQNPNSPLHF. CDR3 nucleotide sequence: TGTGCCAGTAGTCAGAACCCGAATTCACCCCTCCACTTT.